These 14 T cell receptor beta chains share one sample of origin, sequenced in a study of blood T cell repertoires in COVID-19. The repertoire was sequenced with immunoSEQ multiplex PCR; TCRdb's copy has only in-frame clones and lacks some. The data contain hundreds of thousands of clones, about 92% of them singletons. Material: PBMCs or T cells enriched from blood (not recorded which). The receptors stem from a man in his 60s who had recovered from COVID-19.

V and J are TRBV5-1 and TRBJ2-3; a weak D match, TRBD1 (5 bases). The CDR3 loop spans 16 amino acids. V dropped 0 bases and J dropped 0 bases, with 11 bases sitting between them. Germline lookup yields CDR1 SGHRS and CDR2 YFSETQ. The CDR3 here is CASSLAVGLSTDTQYF. The CDR3 DNA is TGCGCCAGCAGCTTGGCGGTGGGGCTGAGCACAGATACGCAGTATTTT.

The chain joins TRBV7-2 to TRBJ2-5; 10 bases are shared with TRBD2. V shed 0 bases and J 2 bases; nucleotides not matched to a gene: 15. The germline V gene encodes CDR1 SGHTA and CDR2 FQGNSA. The CDR3 length is 20 residues. The CDR3 DNA sequence: TGTGCCAGCAGCTTAGCGACAGGGTCCGTACTAGCGGGACCTCAAGAGACCCAGTACTTC. This encodes CASSLATGSVLAGPQETQYF.

The chain uses TRBV18 and TRBJ1-1, with D possibly being TRBD1 (6 bases). V lost 3 bases to trimming and J lost 6 bases, with 17 bases between them. CDR1 is KGHSH, CDR2 LQKENI, per germline. The CDR3 contains 15 residues. The CDR3 here is CASSPPGAGRAEAFF. The CDR3 DNA reads TGTGCCAGCTCACCCCCAGGGGCAGGGCGGGCTGAAGCTTTCTTT. The full variable domain, completed using reference TRBV18 and TRBJ1-1, is NAGVMQNPRHLVRRRGQEARLRCSPMKGHSHVYWYRQLPEEGLKFMVYLQKENIIDESGMPKERFSAEFPKEGPSILRIQQVVRGDSAAYFCASSPPGAGRAEAFFGQGTRLTVV.

This clone was found once. The chain joins TRBV25-1 to TRBJ1-4; no clear D gene. Trimming pared 6 bases from V and 2 bases from J, leaving 13 bases between. The CDR3 covers 15 residues. The germline V gene has CDR1 MGHDK and CDR2 SYGVNS. The CDR3 DNA reads TGTGCCAGCAGCCCCCCGGGAGGGACTAATGAAAAACTGTTTTTT. The encoded protein is CASSPPGGTNEKLFF. The full variable domain, its missing parts supplied by reference TRBV25-1 and TRBJ1-4, is EADIYQTPRYLVIGTGKKITLECSQTMGHDKMYWYQQDPGMELHLIHYSYGVNSTEKGDLSSESTVSRIRTEHFPLTLESARPSHTSQYLCASSPPGGTNEKLFFGSGTQLSVL.

There are a few counts of this clone. The rearrangement links TRBV27 to TRBJ1-5; maybe TRBD1 (5 bases). Trimming shortened V by 5 bases and J by 5 bases, and 22 bases separated the two germline ends. CDR1 is MNHEY and CDR2 is SMNVEV in the germline V gene (reference sequence). This CDR3 is 17 amino acids long. In DNA, the CDR3 is TGTGCCAGCAGTCCGGGCAACAGGTTTATGGAACATCAGCCCCAGCATTTT. Residues: CASSPGNRFMEHQPQHF.

The rearrangement links TRBV7-6 to TRBJ2-3; TRBD1 agrees at 7 bases. J was trimmed by 2 bases and V by 1 base; bases with no gene match: 3. Looked up from germline, CDR1 is SGHVS and CDR2 is FNYEAQ. The CDR3 extends over 15 amino acids. The CDR3 protein is CASSLDRGVTDTQYF. In nucleotides, the CDR3 is TGTGCCAGCAGCTTAGACAGGGGCGTCACAGATACGCAGTATTTT.

This chain uses TRBV29-1 with TRBJ1-1; perhaps TRBD1 as D (6 bases). Germline lookup yields CDR1 SQVTM and CDR2 ANQGSEA. The V and J ends lost 0 bases and 4 bases respectively, with 15 bases between them. This CDR3 contains 15 residues. CDR3 sequence: CSVEDLTGLGTEAFF. The CDR3 bases are TGCAGCGTTGAAGACCTAACAGGGTTGGGCACTGAAGCTTTCTTT.

This chain uses TRBV3-1 (or the pseudogene TRBV3-2) with TRBJ2-5; tentative D call: TRBD2 (5 bases). Germline V CDR1 and CDR2: LGHDT, YNNKEL (reference sequence). The CDR3 length is 15 residues. Trimming cost V 4 bases and J 1 base, with 13 bases left between them. In DNA form, the CDR3 reads TGTGCCAGCAGCCCCCCACTAGGACCCCAAGAGACCCAGTACTTC. The encoded protein is CASSPPLGPQETQYF.

This sequence joins TRBV7-9 and TRBJ2-3; 7 nucleotides match TRBD2. Germline-derived CDR1 and CDR2 are SEHNR and FQNEAQ (reference sequence). CDR3 length: 16 residues. V trimming: 5 bases; J trimming: 0 bases; junction bases outside the gene matches: 8. DNA of the CDR3: TGTGCCAGCAGCCGTTCTAGCGGCGCTAGCACAGATACGCAGTATTTT. Its translation: CASSRSSGASTDTQYF.

The chain is built from TRBV19 and TRBJ1-5; 10 nucleotides line up with TRBD1. This CDR3 is built from 15 residues. Germline lookup yields CDR1 LNHDA and CDR2 SQIVND (reference sequence). J was trimmed by 2 bases and V by 4 bases; bases with no gene match: 2. CDR3 coding DNA: TGTGCCAGTAGTACGGACAGGGGGGGCAATCAGCCCCAGCATTTT. This gives the protein CASSTDRGGNQPQHF.

This chain joins TRBV7-6 and TRBJ1-1; 10 bases align to TRBD1. J gave up 11 bases and V 5 bases, and 11 bases lay outside the gene matches. Looked up from germline, CDR1 is SGHVS and CDR2 is FNYEAQ. The CDR3 totals 14 residues. The CDR3 DNA follows: TGTGCCAGCAGCCCGACCGCCGGGACAGGGGAGGCTTTCTTT. As protein: CASSPTAGTGEAFF.

The rearrangement links TRBV23-1 to TRBJ2-7, with TRBD2 as a possible D gene (5 bases). Being an ORF, TRBV23-1 has a function that is uncertain. V was trimmed by 3 bases and J by 3 bases, leaving 30 bases between them. This CDR3 is 20 amino acids long. The chain's CDR3 is CASSQTSPRSPGNQSYEQYF. CDR3 DNA sequence: TGCGCCAGCAGTCAGACTTCACCGCGCTCCCCCGGGAACCAAAGCTACGAGCAGTACTTC.

The DNA for the CDR3 is TGTGCCAGCTCACCCGGCAATCAGCCCCAGCATTTT. Protein: CASSPGNQPQHF. The chain joins TRBV18 to TRBJ1-5; no firm D call. Looked up from germline, CDR1 is KGHSH and CDR2 is LQKENI. The V end lost 3 bases, the J end lost 2 bases, and 2 bases lay between the germline ends. The CDR3 has 12 amino acids. The full variable domain, with the rest looked up from reference TRBV18 and TRBJ1-5, is NAGVMQNPRHLVRRRGQEARLRCSPMKGHSHVYWYRQLPEEGLKFMVYLQKENIIDESGMPKERFSAEFPKEGPSILRIQQVVRGDSAAYFCASSPGNQPQHFGDGTRLSIL.

This chain joins TRBV4-3 and TRBJ2-7; D may be TRBD1 (5 bases). In germline, CDR1 is LGHNA, CDR2 YSLEER. Between the trimmed V and J ends, which lost 3 bases and 2 bases, there was a span of 11 bases. The CDR3 covers 14 residues. Here the CDR3 reads CASSQTATTYEQYF. As DNA, the CDR3 is TGCGCCAGCAGCCAGACAGCTACGACCTACGAGCAGTACTTC.